This T cell receptor (beta chain) was sequenced in a study of long-term antiretroviral therapy in people with HIV (dated by TCRdb to between 2020 and 2023). Regarding the complete study: The earliest samples were collected approximately a decade before the 2015 WHO recommendation for immediate ART, a period when ART was typically delayed until CD4 counts fell. A retrospective serial study tested whether ART initiation and durable HIV suppression were associated with changes in peripheral blood TRB repertoire composition and diversity. A total of fewer than 200 cryopreserved PBMC samples were contributed to the cohort by 30 adults with confirmed HIV infection, with samples collected serially over a mean of 6 years (range 1-12). Among the 30 to 35 participants with HIV, about a dozen were female. Test extractions of a monoclonal T-cell line alongside 33 polyclonal samples showed no cross-contamination during QIAcube processing. Beyond this particular receptor, the publication reports: The samples span the years 2004 to 2017, and the ART regimens used may be less effective than current regimens. Inferences about post-ART repertoire changes are limited because no data were available on ART adherence, viral resistance or therapy changes. ART initiation was associated with a significant increase in TRB diversity, but diversity stayed significantly below transplant donor controls even after long-term ART. Narrower CDR3 length ranges were observed in HIV repertoires than in controls, and an antigen-experienced repertoire with only a slight naive shift after ART was suggested by the network structure. Expanded TRB clones identified before ART initiation dominated the repertoire across all time points, though the dominance fluctuated and decreased in many PLHIV after ART. Unsorted PBMC were profiled instead of sorted CD4+ and CD8+ T cells because pre-ART samples had limited cell numbers. Because PBMC availability was limited, only the TCR beta chain was sequenced, with no alpha chain pairing.

A note on this clone: Its antigen is currently not known. No base quality information exists; no much larger clone differs at one position.

The CDR3 spans 14 residues, from the cysteine through the phenylalanine. This entry keeps only the CDR3 DNA: 42 bases, framed from base 1. CDR1 is given as MNHEY and CDR2 as SVGAGI, both from the germline V gene. V is pared back by 5 bases and J by 1 base, with 11 bases lying between the germline termini. Inclusion was restricted to participants for whom at least one PBMC sample before ART initiation and at least two post-ART samples were available. Treatment was received in the United States of America by all participants with HIV. Cryopreserved samples of about 0.95-11 million PBMC were thawed and washed before DNA extraction. At the time of the earliest PBMC sample, participants with HIV were aged between roughly 20 and 55 years. PBMC samples were contributed by each participant from 1-4 timepoints before ART initiation and 2-8 timepoints after ART initiation, with a median of 7 samples. Serial HIV viral load, CD4+ T-cell count, ART history and demographic data were obtained for every participant. A Qiagen kit on a QIAcube was used to extract genomic DNA from unsorted PBMC, with samples processed in batches of 12.

The immunoSEQ hsTCRB v3.0 assay was used at survey level resolution to sequence the TRB variable region. The target sequencing depth for TRB was about 40,000-50,000 T-cell genomes per sample. An Illumina MiSeq with a v3 150-cycle kit was used to sequence the pooled TRB libraries. As for how the authors treated the data: Repertoire analysis ran in R within a reproducible Nextflow workflow covering QC, data transformation and analysis. LymphoSeq2, an R package for exploring AIRR-Seq data, was used to implement custom analyses. After excluding a few samples that yielded fewer than 5000 total TRB sequences, 150 to 200 HIV repertoires remained for analysis. Among the roughly 190 retained HIV repertoires, approximately 61 were collected before ART initiation and some 130 after ART initiation. Repertoires were downsampled to 5000 TRB nucleotide sequences, with summary statistics averaged over 100 downsampling iterations. TRB sequences were retained for analysis only if CDR3 regions of at least seven amino acids were present. Diversity was assessed using a clonality score derived from Shannon entropy and using the Gini coefficient. In repertoire networks, the top 5000 CDR3 amino acid sequences were linked whenever an edit distance of one separated two sequences. Antigen specificity groups and MHC restriction were predicted for TRB CDR3 amino acid sequences with GLIPH2. Known CMV, EBV, HIV or tissue antigen associations were flagged by matching CDR3 amino acid sequences against VDJdb and McPAS-TCR. Pre-ART, post-ART and control groups were compared with Wilcoxon signed-rank tests and Holm-Bonferroni correction. TCRdb obtained this table from immuneACCESS and retained in-frame rearrangements with V and J assigned. These tables miss some clones; where compared with another copy, unresolved V genes account for less than half of the shortfall, and the remainder is unexplained. From that table come the V and J calls and clone size; the DNA was used to work out D and trimming. The table for this sample lists some 30,000 clones; 85% of them were counted only once. The leading ten clones occupy around 4.4% of the sample.

The TCR sequence derives from a man younger than 30 with HIV. This chain joins TRBV6-5 to TRBJ1-2, with no reliable assignment of the D segment. The starting material was unsorted PBMCs, obtained about 3.3 years after starting antiretroviral therapy. The CDR3: CASSPLNYNYGYTF. The nucleotide sequence is TGTGCCAGCAGTCCCCTCAACTATAACTATGGCTACACCTTC.